This TCR beta chain is from a study of T cell responses to AZD1222 COVID-19 vaccine. Study-wide results and limits: The donor group comprised mostly white British people and more females; the analysis possibly underestimated clonal diversity. CD4 TCRs linked to vaccination spanned spike, dominating at 160-218 and 743-854. Repertoires were collected only later (after the peak T cell response had occurred). AZD1222 recipients seropositive at baseline numbered only 5 or 6.

Method: immunoSEQ multiplex PCR; TCRdb's copy keeps in-frame clones and lacks some. The sample contains almost 95,000 clones, about 85% of which appear only once. Turning to this clone: What it binds is not known.

The specimen was peripheral blood, collected 28 days after the second AZD1222 dose. The sequence was collected from an adult who received the AZD1222 COVID-19 vaccine.

The CDR3 coding sequence is TGCGCCAGCAGCGCACTAACAGATACGCAGTATTTT. Amino acids: CASSALTDTQYF. The chain has TRBV10-1 and TRBJ2-3, with no clear D. The CDR3 totals 12 residues. In germline, CDR1 is WNHNN, CDR2 SYGVQD (reference sequence). Trimming left V 6 bases short and J 3 bases short, with 7 bases between.